A single T cell receptor beta chain is shown here with its context. The sample is drawn from a study of shared clonotypes between healthy human individuals. Overall study context: Each donor contributed plates that comprised three CD4 naive, three CD4 memory, two CD8 naive and one CD8 memory.

The CDR3 extends over 14 amino acids. Trimming removed 4 bases from V and 2 bases from J; junction bases left unmatched: 3. Germline V lookup: CDR1 SEHNR, CDR2 FQNEAQ (reference sequence). Assay used: immunoSEQ multiplex PCR; TCRdb lists only in-frame clones, some missing. This table has 2.3 million or so clones, approximately 95% appearing once. The sequencing sample was made of naive CD4+ T cells from PBMCs. Subset given: CD45RA+ positively selected. The source of this sequence is a man between 18 and 35 years old in good health. Some clones in this sample may be carry-over from other donors' samples. The V call is TRBV7-9, the J call TRBJ2-7, with 9 bases matching TRBD1. CDR3 in amino acids: CASSSRQGAYEQYF. The CDR3 nucleotides read TGTGCCAGCAGCTCAAGACAGGGGGCCTACGAGCAGTACTTC.